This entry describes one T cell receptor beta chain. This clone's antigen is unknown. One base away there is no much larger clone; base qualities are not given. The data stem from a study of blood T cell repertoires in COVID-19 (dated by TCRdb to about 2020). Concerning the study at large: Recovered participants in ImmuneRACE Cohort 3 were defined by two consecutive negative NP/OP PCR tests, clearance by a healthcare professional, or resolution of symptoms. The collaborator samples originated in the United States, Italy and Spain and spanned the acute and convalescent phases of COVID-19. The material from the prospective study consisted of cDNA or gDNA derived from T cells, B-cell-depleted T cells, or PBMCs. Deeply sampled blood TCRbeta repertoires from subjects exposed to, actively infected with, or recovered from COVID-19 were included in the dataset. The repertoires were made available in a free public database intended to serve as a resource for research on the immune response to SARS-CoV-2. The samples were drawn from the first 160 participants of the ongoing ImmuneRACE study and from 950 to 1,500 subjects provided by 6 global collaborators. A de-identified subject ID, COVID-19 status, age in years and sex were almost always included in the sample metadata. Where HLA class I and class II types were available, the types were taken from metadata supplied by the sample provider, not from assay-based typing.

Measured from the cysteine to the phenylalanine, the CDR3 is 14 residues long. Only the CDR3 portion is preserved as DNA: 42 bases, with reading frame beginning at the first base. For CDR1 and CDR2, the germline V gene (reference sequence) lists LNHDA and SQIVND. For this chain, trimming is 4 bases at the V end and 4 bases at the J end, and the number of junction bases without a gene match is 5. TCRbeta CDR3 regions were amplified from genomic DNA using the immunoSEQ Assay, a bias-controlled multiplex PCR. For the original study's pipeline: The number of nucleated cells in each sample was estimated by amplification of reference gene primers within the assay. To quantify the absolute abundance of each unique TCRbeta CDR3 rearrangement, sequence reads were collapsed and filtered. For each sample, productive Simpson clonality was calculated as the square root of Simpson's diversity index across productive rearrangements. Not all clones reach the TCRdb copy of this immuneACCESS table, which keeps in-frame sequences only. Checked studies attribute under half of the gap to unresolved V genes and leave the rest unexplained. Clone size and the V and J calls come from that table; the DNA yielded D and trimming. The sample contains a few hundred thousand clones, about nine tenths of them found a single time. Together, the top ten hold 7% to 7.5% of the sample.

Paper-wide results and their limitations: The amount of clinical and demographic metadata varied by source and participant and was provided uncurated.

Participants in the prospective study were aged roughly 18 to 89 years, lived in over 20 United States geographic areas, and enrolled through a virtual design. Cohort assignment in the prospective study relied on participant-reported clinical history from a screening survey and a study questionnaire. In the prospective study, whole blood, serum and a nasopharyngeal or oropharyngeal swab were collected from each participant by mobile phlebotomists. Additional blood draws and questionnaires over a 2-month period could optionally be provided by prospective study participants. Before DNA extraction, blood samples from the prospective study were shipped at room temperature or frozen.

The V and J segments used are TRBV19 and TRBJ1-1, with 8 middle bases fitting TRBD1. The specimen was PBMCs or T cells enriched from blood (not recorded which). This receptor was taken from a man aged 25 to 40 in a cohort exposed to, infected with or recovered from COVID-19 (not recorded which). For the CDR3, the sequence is CASSTTGEGTEAFF. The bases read TGTGCCAGTAGTACGACAGGGGAGGGCACTGAAGCTTTCTTT. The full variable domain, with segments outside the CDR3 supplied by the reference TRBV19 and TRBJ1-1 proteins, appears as DGGITQSPKYLFRKEGQNVTLSCEQNLNHDAMYWYRQDPGQGLRLIYYSQIVNDFQKGDIAEGYSVSREKKESFPLTVTSAQKNPTAFYLCASSTTGEGTEAFFGQGTRLTVV.